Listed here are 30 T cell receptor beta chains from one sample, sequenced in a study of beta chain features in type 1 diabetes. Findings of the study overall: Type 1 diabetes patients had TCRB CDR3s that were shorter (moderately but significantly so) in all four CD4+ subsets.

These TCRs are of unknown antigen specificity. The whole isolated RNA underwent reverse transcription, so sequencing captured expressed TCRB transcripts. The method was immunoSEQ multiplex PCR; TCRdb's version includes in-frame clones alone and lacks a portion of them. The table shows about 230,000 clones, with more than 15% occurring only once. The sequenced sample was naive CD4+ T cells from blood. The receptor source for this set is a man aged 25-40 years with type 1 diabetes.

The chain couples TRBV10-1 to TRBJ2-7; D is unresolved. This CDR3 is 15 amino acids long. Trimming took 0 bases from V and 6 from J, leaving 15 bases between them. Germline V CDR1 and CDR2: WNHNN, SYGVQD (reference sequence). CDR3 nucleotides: TGCGCCAGCAGTGAGTCGGATGGAGTTTCGATCGAGCAGTACTTC. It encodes CASSESDGVSIEQYF.

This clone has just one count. The CDR3: CASSNTFTGGGDTEAFF. Written as DNA, the CDR3 is TGTGCCAGCTCAAATACATTCACGGGCGGAGGAGACACTGAAGCTTTCTTT. V and J are TRBV18 and TRBJ1-1, with D unresolved. With 5 bases removed from V and 3 bases from J, the gap between germline ends came to 22 bases. CDR1 is KGHSH and CDR2 is LQKENI in the germline V gene. The CDR3 contains 17 residues.

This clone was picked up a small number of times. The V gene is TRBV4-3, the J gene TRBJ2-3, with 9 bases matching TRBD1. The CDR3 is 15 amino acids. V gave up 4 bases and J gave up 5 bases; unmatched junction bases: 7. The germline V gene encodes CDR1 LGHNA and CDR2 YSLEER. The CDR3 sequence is CASSRRQGEKDTQYF. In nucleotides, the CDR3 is TGCGCCAGCAGCCGGCGACAGGGGGAAAAAGATACGCAGTATTTT.

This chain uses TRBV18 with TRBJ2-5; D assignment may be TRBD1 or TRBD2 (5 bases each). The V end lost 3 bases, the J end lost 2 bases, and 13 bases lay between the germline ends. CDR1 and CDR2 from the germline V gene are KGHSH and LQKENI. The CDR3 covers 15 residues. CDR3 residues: CASSPRELAQETQYF. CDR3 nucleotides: TGTGCCAGCTCACCCAGGGAGCTCGCTCAAGAGACCCAGTACTTC. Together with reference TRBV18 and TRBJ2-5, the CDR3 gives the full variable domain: NAGVMQNPRHLVRRRGQEARLRCSPMKGHSHVYWYRQLPEEGLKFMVYLQKENIIDESGMPKERFSAEFPKEGPSILRIQQVVRGDSAAYFCASSPRELAQETQYFGPGTRLLVL.

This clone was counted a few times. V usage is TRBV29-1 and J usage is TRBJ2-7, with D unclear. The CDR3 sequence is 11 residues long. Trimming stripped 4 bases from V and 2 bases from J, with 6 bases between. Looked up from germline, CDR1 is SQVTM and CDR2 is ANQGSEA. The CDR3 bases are TGCAGCGTTGTTCTGCCCTACGAGCAGTACTTC. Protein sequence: CSVVLPYEQYF.

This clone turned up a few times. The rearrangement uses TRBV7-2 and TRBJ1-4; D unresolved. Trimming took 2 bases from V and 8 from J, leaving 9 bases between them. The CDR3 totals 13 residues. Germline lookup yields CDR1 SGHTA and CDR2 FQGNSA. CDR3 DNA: TGTGCCAGCAGCTTATGGGGAGGCGAAAAACTGTTTTTT. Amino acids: CASSLWGGEKLFF.

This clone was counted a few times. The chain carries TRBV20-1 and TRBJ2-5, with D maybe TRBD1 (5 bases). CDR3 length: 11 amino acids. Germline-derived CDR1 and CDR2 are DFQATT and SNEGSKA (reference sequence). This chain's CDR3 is CSFTGSETQYF. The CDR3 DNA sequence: TGCAGCTTTACAGGATCAGAGACCCAGTACTTC.

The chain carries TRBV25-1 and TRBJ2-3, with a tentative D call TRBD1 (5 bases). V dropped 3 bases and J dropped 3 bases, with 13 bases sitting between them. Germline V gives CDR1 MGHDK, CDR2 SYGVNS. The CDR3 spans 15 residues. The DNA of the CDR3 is TGTGCCAGCAGTGAGGGGCTAGACATAACAGATACGCAGTATTTT. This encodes CASSEGLDITDTQYF.

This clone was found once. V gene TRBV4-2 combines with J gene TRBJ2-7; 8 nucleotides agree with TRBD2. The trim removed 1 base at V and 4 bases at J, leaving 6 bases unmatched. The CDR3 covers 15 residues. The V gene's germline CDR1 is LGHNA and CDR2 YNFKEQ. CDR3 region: CASSQAIAGGYEQYF. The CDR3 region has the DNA TGTGCCAGCAGCCAAGCTATCGCGGGAGGTTACGAGCAGTACTTC.

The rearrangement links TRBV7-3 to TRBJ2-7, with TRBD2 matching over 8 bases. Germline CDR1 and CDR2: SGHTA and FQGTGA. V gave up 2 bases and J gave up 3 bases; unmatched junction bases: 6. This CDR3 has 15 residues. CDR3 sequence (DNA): TGTGCCAGCAGCTTACAACCTAGCGGGTTCTACGAGCAGTACTTC. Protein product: CASSLQPSGFYEQYF.

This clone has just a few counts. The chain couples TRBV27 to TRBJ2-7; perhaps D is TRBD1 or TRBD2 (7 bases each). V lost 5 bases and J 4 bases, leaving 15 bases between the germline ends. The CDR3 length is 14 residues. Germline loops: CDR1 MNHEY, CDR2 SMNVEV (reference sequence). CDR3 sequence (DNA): TGTGCCAGCAGTCCAGGGGGACTATTATACGAGCAGTACTTC. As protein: CASSPGGLLYEQYF.

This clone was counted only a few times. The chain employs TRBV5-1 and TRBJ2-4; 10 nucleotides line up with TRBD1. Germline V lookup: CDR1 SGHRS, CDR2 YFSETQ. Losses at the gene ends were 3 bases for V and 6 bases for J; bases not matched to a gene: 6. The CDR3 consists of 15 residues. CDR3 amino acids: CASSSGQGFSNIQYF. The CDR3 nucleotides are TGCGCCAGCAGCTCGGGACAGGGGTTTTCAAACATTCAGTACTTC.

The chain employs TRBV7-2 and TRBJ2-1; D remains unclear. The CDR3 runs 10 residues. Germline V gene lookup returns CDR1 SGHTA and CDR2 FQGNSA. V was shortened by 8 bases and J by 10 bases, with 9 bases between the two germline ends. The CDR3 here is CASPRREQFF. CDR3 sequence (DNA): TGTGCCAGCCCTCGGCGGGAGCAGTTCTTC.

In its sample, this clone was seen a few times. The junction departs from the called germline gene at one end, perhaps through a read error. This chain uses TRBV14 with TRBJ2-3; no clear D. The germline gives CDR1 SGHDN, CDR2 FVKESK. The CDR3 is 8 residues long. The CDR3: CASSQGVF. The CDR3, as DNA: TGTGCCAGCAGCCAAGGCGTGTTT.

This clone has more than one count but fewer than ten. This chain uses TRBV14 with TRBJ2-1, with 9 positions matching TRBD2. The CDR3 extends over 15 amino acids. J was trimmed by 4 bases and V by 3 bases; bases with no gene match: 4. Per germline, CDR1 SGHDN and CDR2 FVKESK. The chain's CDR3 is CASSQTSGSYNEQFF. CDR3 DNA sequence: TGTGCCAGCAGCCAGACTAGCGGCAGTTACAATGAGCAGTTCTTC.

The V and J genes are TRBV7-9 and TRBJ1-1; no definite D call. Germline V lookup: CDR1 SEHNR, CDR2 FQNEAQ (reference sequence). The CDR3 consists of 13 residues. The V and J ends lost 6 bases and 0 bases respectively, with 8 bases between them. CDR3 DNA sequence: TGTGCCAGCAGAATAGTACTGAACACTGAAGCTTTCTTT. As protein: CASRIVLNTEAFF.

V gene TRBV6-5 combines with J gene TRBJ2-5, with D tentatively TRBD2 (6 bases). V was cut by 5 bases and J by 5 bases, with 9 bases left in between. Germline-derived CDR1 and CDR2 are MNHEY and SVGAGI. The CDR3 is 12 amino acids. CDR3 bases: TGTGCCAGCAGTCCAGGGAGGGAGACCCAGTACTTC. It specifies CASSPGRETQYF.

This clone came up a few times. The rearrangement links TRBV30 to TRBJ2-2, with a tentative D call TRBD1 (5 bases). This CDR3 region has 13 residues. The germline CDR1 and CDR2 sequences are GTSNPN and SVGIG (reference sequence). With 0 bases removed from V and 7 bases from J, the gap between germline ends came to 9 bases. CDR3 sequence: CAWSVIDSGELFF. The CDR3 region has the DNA TGTGCCTGGAGTGTCATCGACAGCGGGGAGCTGTTTTTT. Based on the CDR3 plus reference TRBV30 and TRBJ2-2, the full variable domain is SQTIHQWPATLVQPVGSPLSLECTVEGTSNPNLYWYRQAAGRGLQLLFYSVGIGQISSEVPQNLSASRPQDRQFILSSKKLLLSDSGFYLCAWSVIDSGELFFGEGSRLTVL.

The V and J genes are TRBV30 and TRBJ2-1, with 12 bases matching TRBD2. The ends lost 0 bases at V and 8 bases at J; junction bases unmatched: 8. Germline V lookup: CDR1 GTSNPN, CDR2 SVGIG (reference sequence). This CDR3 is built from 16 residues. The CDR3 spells CAWSVFSSGRVYEQFF. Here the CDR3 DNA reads TGTGCCTGGAGTGTATTCTCTAGCGGGAGGGTCTATGAGCAGTTCTTC. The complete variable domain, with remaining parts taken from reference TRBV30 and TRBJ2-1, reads SQTIHQWPATLVQPVGSPLSLECTVEGTSNPNLYWYRQAAGRGLQLLFYSVGIGQISSEVPQNLSASRPQDRQFILSSKKLLLSDSGFYLCAWSVFSSGRVYEQFFGPGTRLTVL.

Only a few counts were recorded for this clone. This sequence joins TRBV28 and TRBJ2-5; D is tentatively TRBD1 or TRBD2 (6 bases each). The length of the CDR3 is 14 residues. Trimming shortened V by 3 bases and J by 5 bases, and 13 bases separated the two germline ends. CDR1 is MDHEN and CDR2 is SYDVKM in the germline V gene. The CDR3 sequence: CASSFRGLEETQYF. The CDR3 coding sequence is TGTGCCAGCAGTTTTCGGGGGCTGGAGGAGACCCAGTACTTC.

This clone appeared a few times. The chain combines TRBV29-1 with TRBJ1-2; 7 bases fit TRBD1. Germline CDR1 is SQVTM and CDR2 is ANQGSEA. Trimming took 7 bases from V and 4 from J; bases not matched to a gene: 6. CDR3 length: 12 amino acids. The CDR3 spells CSAGQVIYGYTF. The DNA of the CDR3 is TGCAGCGCCGGACAGGTCATCTATGGCTACACCTTC.

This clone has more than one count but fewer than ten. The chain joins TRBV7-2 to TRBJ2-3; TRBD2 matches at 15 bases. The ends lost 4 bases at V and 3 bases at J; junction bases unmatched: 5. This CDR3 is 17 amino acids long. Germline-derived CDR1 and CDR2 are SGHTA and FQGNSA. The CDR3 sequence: CASSWGLAGGSTDTQYF. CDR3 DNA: TGTGCCAGCAGCTGGGGACTAGCGGGAGGAAGTACAGATACGCAGTATTTT. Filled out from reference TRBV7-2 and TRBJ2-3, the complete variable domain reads GAGVSQSPSNKVTEKGKDVELRCDPISGHTALYWYRQSLGQGLEFLIYFQGNSAPDKSGLPSDRFSAERTGGSVSTLTIQRTQQEDSAVYLCASSWGLAGGSTDTQYFGPGTRLTVL.

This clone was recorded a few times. CDR3 nucleotide sequence: TGCAGCTCAAAATACGGGCCCGGGAGCGAGCAGTACTTC. Encoded protein: CSSKYGPGSEQYF. The V and J genes are TRBV29-1 and TRBJ2-7; maybe TRBD2 (6 bases). V lost 8 bases to trimming and J lost 6 bases, with 20 bases between them. Germline CDR1 SQVTM, CDR2 ANQGSEA. The CDR3 extends over 13 amino acids.

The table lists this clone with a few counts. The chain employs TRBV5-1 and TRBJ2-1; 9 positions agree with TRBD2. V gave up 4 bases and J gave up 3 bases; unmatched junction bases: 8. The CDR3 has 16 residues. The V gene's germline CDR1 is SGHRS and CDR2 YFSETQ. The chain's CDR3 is CASSGHSSGIYNEQFF. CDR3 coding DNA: TGCGCCAGCAGCGGGCATTCTAGCGGGATCTACAATGAGCAGTTCTTC.

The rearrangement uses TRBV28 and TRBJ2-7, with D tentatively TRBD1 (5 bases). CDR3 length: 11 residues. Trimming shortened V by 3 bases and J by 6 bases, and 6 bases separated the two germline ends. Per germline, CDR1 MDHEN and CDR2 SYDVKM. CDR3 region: CASSFTGEQYF. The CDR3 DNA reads TGTGCCAGCAGTTTCACAGGCGAGCAGTACTTC.

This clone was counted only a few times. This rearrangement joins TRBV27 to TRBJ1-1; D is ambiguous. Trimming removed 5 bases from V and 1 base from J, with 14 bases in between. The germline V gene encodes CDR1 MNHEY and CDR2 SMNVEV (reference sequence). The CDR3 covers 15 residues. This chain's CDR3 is CASSPPLGRNTEAFF. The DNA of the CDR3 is TGTGCCAGCAGTCCCCCCCTTGGGAGGAACACTGAAGCTTTCTTT.

CDR3 loop: CASSESSLAGANEQFF. CDR3 bases: TGTGCCAGCAGTGAATCTTCACTAGCGGGAGCTAATGAGCAGTTCTTC. The chain has TRBV2 and TRBJ2-1; TRBD2 aligns across 11 bases. Germline lookup yields CDR1 SNHLY and CDR2 FYNNEI. Unmatched junction bases numbered 7, after V lost 2 bases and J lost 7 bases. This CDR3 spans 16 amino acids.

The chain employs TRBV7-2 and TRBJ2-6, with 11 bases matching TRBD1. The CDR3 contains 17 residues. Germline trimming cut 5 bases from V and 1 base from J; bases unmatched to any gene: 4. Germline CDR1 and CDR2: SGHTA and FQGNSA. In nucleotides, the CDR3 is TGTGCCAGCAGCATAGGACAGGGGGCATCTGGGGCCAACGTCCTGACTTTC. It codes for CASSIGQGASGANVLTF.

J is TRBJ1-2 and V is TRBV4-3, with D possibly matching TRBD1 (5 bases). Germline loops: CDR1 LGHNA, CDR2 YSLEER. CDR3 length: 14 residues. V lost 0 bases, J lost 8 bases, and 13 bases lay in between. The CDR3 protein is CASSQDLRASGYTF. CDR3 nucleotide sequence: TGCGCCAGCAGCCAAGATCTCAGGGCTAGCGGCTACACCTTC.

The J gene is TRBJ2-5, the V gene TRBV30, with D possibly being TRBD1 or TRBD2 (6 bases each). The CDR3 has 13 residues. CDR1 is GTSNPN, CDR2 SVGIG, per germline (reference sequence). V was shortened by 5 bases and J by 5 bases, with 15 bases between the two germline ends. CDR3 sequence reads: CAWGGPDVETQYF. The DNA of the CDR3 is TGTGCCTGGGGGGGGCCTGATGTGGAGACCCAGTACTTC.